The clone carrying this T cell receptor beta chain was counted once. This sample is part of a study of blood T cell repertoires in COVID-19. Study overall: PBMCs, B-cell-depleted T cells, or T cells were the source of the cDNA or gDNA that made up the material.

As originally analysed: Cell counts per sample came from amplifying reference gene primers. The assay was immunoSEQ multiplex PCR, and TCRdb's table has in-frame clones only and misses some. That table gives V, J and clone size, and the DNA gave D and trimming. The sample holds about 190,000 clones, 80% to 90% seen once. The CDR3 is made up of 16 amino acids. V was clipped by 1 base and J by 0 bases; unmatched bases: 5. Germline assignment: CDR1 SQVTM and CDR2 ANQGSEA. The rearrangement uses TRBV29-1 and TRBJ2-3; 9 positions agree with TRBD1. The receptor was derived from a man aged 25-45 years with acute or convalescent COVID-19. The sequenced material came from peripheral blood. The CDR3 sequence is CSVEARQGVSTDTQYF. In DNA, the CDR3 is TGCAGCGTTGAAGCCCGACAGGGGGTGAGCACAGATACGCAGTATTTT.